This TCR beta chain was profiled in a study of regulatory T cells in long-lasting Graves disease. iRepertoire HTBI primers and Arm-PCR of CDR3 regions built TCR beta libraries. Each CDR3 protein is one row after TCRdb ran MiXCR on the multiplex PCR reads. The sample lists about 220,000 distinct CDR3 sequences, 15% to 20% occurring once. This clonotype was counted many times. The time point denotes: newly diagnosed GD, antithyroid drugs for less than 3 months. Construction of the TCR library relied on RNA isolated from PBMCs. The CDR3 is made up of 14 amino acids. Germline V lookup: CDR1 MNHEY, CDR2 SVGAGI. Trimming left V 2 bases short and J 1 base short, with 6 bases between. The data also belong to a second study, concerning T cells in Graves' hyperthyroidism and ophthalmopathy. This second report adds: Most thyroid clonotypes expanded above 0.001 were also detected in blood.

This chain links TRBV6-5 with TRBJ1-3, with D uncertain. The source is a woman aged 25 to 45 with Graves disease. Here the sequenced sample was peripheral blood mononuclear cells (PBMCs), taken at new diagnosis, from a patient treated with antithyroid drugs. CDR3 coding DNA: TGTGCCAGCAGTTACGGGGTGTCTGGAAACACCATATATTTT. It translates to CASSYGVSGNTIYF.